The rows below give T cell receptor beta chains drawn from one sample of a study of T cells in Graves' hyperthyroidism and ophthalmopathy. In TCRdb, the multiplex PCR reads were re-called with MiXCR into one record per CDR3 protein. The sample lists 300,000 or so distinct CDR3 sequences, around 17% occurring once. Material: blood. Receptor source: a man aged 25 to 40 with Graves' hyperthyroidism. Each CDR3 is given with its conserved first and last residue. The D gene is left open where the match is weak. Size values are once, few and many counts, or a class for expanded clones, and some rows have none.

J gene,clone size,V gene,D gene,CDR3 protein,CDR3 DNA
TRBJ1-2,.,TRBV5-6,TRBD1,CASSLPTGGAIYGYTF,TGTGCCAGCAGCCTACCGACAGGGGGCGCTATCTATGGCTACACCTTC
TRBJ2-7,.,TRBV5-1,.,CASSLLVGGHEQYF,TGCGCCAGCAGCTTGTTGGTGGGGGGCCACGAGCAGTACTTC
TRBJ1-1,many,TRBV3-1,.,CASSHEGQSLNTEAFF,TGTGCCAGCAGCCACGAAGGACAGAGCCTGAACACTGAAGCTTTCTTT
TRBJ2-2,many,TRBV7-3,.,CASSPISTGELFF,TGTGCCAGCAGCCCTATCAGTACCGGGGAGCTGTTTTTT
TRBJ2-7,few,TRBV20-1,.,CSAPLPLVVLHRFTLSYEQYF,TGCAGTGCTCCCCTACCGCTAGTCGTACTTCACCGCTTTACGCTTTCCTACGAGCAGTACTTC
TRBJ2-6,few,TRBV6-1,.,CASSVPPSDGRLSNVLTF,TGTGCCAGCAGTGTGCCCCCGTCGGACGGACGACTCTCCAACGTCCTGACTTTC
TRBJ2-1,many,TRBV7-9,TRBD2,CASSLWEGYPYNEQFF,TGTGCCAGCAGCTTATGGGAGGGGTACCCCTACAATGAGCAGTTCTTC
TRBJ1-1,many,TRBV20-1,.,CSAPGPGEAFF,TGCAGTGCTCCAGGGCCAGGTGAAGCTTTCTTT
TRBJ2-7,few,TRBV14,.,CASSQIQVNGEQYF,TGTGCCAGTTCCCAAATACAGGTCAATGGCGAGCAGTACTTC
TRBJ2-7,few,TRBV6-1,TRBD2,CASSERFSGRPYEQYF,TGTGCCAGCAGTGAACGATTTAGCGGGAGGCCCTACGAGCAGTACTTC
TRBJ2-5,many,TRBV11-2,.,CASSLVGHLGETQYF,TGTGCCAGCAGCTTAGTGGGACACTTAGGGGAGACCCAGTACTTC
TRBJ2-3,few,TRBV5-5,TRBD2,CASSLRPSGGTDTQYF,TGTGCCAGCAGCTTGAGGCCTAGCGGAGGCACAGATACGCAGTATTTT
TRBJ2-3,many,TRBV5-1,.,CASSLVGRGDTQYF,TGCGCCAGCAGCTTGGTCGGGAGAGGAGATACGCAGTATTTT
TRBJ2-5,.,TRBV7-9,TRBD1,CASNTPARTGGETQYF,TGTGCCAGCAACACCCCTGCCAGGACAGGGGGGGAGACCCAGTACTTC